Listed below are T cell receptor beta chains from one sample, sequenced in a study of T cells in Graves' hyperthyroidism and ophthalmopathy. TCRdb re-analysed the multiplex PCR reads in MiXCR, keeping a single row per CDR3 protein. The profile shows about 370,000 distinct CDR3 sequences, roughly 15% of them singletons. Material: blood. These receptors all stem from a woman aged 55-70 years with Graves' ophthalmopathy. The CDR3 runs from the conserved cysteine through the conserved F or W. A D gene is named only where the DNA matches it firmly. A clone size is listed for some rows: how often the clone was seen (once, few, many), or a class if it is expanded.

few	TRBV6-1	TRBJ2-1	NA	TGTGCCAGCATATCCCTGGCAGCCGAAGGTGAGCAGTTCTTC	CASISLAAEGEQFF
NA	TRBV4-2	TRBJ2-3	NA	TGTGCCAGCAGCCAAAACCCCGGGGAAGTCATTGATACGCAGTATTTT	CASSQNPGEVIDTQYF
NA	TRBV19	TRBJ2-1	TRBD1	TGTGCCAGTAGCAGAGTTCGGGACAGGGTGGTGAATGAGCAGTTCTTC	CASSRVRDRVVNEQFF
many	TRBV19	TRBJ2-3	NA	TGTGCCAGTAGTATCCGGGCGGGCACAGATACGCAGTATTTT	CASSIRAGTDTQYF
few	TRBV7-9	TRBJ2-7	NA	TGTGCCAGCAGCTTAGGGAGGGTGCAAGGGGAGCAGTACTTC	CASSLGRVQGEQYF
many	TRBV12-3/TRBV12-4	TRBJ1-5	NA	TGTGCCAGCAGTCACCGGGACCGAGATCAGCCCCAGCATTTT	CASSHRDRDQPQHF
many	TRBV12-3/TRBV12-4	TRBJ2-1	NA	TGTGCCAGCAGTTTAAACCCGGGCAATGAGCAGTTCTTC	CASSLNPGNEQFF
few	TRBV6-1	TRBJ2-7	NA	TGTGCCAGCAGTCCTCCGGGTCCTCCCTACGAGCAGTACTTC	CASSPPGPPYEQYF
many	TRBV6-2/TRBV6-3	TRBJ2-7	NA	TGTGCCAGCAGCTCGAGCGGGTGGTCCTACGAGCAGTACTTC	CASSSSGWSYEQYF
many	TRBV9	TRBJ2-7	NA	TGTGCCAGCAGCGTCCCAGACAGCTCCTACGAGCAGTACTTC	CASSVPDSSYEQYF
few	TRBV2	TRBJ2-7	NA	TGTGCCACCACAGGCTTCTACGAGCAGTACTTC	CATTGFYEQYF
NA	TRBV20-1	TRBJ2-7	NA	TGCAGTGCTAGAGAAGGGACGGACTCCTACGAGCAGTACTTC	CSAREGTDSYEQYF
few	TRBV19	TRBJ2-5	TRBD2	TGTGCCAGTCAAAGCGGGAGGGTCGATGGGGAGACCCAGTACTTC	CASQSGRVDGETQYF
many	TRBV7-9	TRBJ2-7	NA	TGTGCCAGCAGCTTAGGGGCGGGGTTCGGCGACGAGCAGTACTTC	CASSLGAGFGDEQYF
once	TRBV5-6	TRBJ2-7	TRBD2	TGTGCCAGCAGCTTGATGACTAGCGGGTACTACGAGCAGTACTTC	CASSLMTSGYYEQYF
few	TRBV3-1	TRBJ1-5	NA	TGTGCCAGCAGCCAAGGACTCGGGGCTCAGCCCCAGCATTTT	CASSQGLGAQPQHF
many	TRBV4-1	TRBJ2-6	NA	TGCGCCAGCAGCCAAGATAGACCTGGGGCCAACGTCCTGACTTTC	CASSQDRPGANVLTF
many	TRBV28	TRBJ2-7	NA	TGTGCCAGCAGCCTCCGTCTAGGCACCTACGAGCAGTACTTC	CASSLRLGTYEQYF
few	TRBV9	TRBJ2-4	NA	TGTGCCAGCAGCGAGGGAGGTGTTTGGGGAATAGCAAACATTCAGTACTTC	CASSEGGVWGIANIQYF
many	TRBV20-1	TRBJ1-5	NA	TGCAGTGCTAGATATGGGGAGACTCAGCCCCAGCATTTT	CSARYGETQPQHF
many	TRBV9	TRBJ1-5	NA	TGTGCCAGCAGCATAGAGGGGGACGGAGGTCAGCCCCAGCATTTT	CASSIEGDGGQPQHF
NA	TRBV6-2/TRBV6-3	TRBJ2-1	NA	TGTGCCAGCAGAACGACAGGATCTCCTCCCCACAATGAGCAGTTCTTC	CASRTTGSPPHNEQFF
many	TRBV29-1	TRBJ1-1	NA	TGCAGCGTTGAAGGACACGGGGGGAACACTGAAGCTTTCTTT	CSVEGHGGNTEAFF
many	TRBV3-1	TRBJ2-7	NA	TGTGCCAGCAGCCAAGCCGGCTACGAGCAGTACTTC	CASSQAGYEQYF
few	TRBV7-9	TRBJ2-7	TRBD1	TGTGCCAGCAGCGCTAGTGGACAGGCCTACGAGCAGTACTTC	CASSASGQAYEQYF
NA	TRBV7-8	TRBJ2-6	NA	TGTGCCAGCAGCCGTCCCGGGACCCTCTCTGGGGCCAACGTCCTGACTTTC	CASSRPGTLSGANVLTF
many	TRBV5-1	TRBJ2-1	TRBD2	TGCGCCAGCAGCTTGGCCGCTGCGGGAGGGTCCTACAATGAGCAGTTCTTC	CASSLAAAGGSYNEQFF
many	TRBV5-1	TRBJ2-7	NA	TGCGCCAGCAGCCCAGACGGCCACCCCAACGACGAGCAGTACTTC	CASSPDGHPNDEQYF